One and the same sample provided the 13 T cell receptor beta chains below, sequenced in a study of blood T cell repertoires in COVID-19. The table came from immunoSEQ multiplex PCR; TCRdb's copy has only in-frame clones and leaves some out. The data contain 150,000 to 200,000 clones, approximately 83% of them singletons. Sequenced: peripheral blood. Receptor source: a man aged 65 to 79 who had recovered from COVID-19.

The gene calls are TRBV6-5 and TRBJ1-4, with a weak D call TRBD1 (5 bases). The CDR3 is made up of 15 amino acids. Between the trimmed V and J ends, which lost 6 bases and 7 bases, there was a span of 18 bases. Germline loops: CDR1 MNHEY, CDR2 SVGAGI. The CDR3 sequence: CASRDNRAAPEKLFF. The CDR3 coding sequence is TGTGCCAGCAGGGACAACCGGGCTGCTCCTGAAAAACTGTTTTTT.

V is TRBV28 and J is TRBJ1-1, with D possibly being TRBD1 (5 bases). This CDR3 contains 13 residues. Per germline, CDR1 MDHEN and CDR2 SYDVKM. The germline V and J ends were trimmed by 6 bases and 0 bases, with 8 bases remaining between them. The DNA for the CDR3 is TGTGCCAGCAGATGGGGCATGAACACTGAAGCTTTCTTT. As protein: CASRWGMNTEAFF.

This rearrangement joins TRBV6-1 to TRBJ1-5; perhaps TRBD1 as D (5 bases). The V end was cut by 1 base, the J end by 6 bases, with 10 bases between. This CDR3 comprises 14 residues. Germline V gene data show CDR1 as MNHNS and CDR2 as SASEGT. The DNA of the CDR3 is TGTGCCAGCAGTGAAGTGAGGGGAGGTCAGCCCCAGCATTTT. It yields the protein CASSEVRGGQPQHF.

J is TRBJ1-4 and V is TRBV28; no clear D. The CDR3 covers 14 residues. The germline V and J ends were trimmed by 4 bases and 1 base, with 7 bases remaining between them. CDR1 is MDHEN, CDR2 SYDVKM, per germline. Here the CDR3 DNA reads TGTGCCAGCAGTTATAGCGGAACTAATGAAAAACTGTTTTTT. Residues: CASSYSGTNEKLFF.

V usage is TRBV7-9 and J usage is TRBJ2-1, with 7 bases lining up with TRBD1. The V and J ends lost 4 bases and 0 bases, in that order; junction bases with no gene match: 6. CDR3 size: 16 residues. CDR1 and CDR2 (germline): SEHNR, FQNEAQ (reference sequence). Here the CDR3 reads CASSSKRQGSYNEQFF. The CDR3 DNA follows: TGTGCCAGCAGCTCGAAGCGACAGGGCTCCTACAATGAGCAGTTCTTC.

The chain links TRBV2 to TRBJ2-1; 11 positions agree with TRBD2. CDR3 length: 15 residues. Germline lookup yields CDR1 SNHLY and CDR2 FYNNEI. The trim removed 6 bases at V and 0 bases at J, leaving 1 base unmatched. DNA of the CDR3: TGTGCCAGCAGAACTAGCGGGAGCTCCTACAATGAGCAGTTCTTC. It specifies CASRTSGSSYNEQFF.

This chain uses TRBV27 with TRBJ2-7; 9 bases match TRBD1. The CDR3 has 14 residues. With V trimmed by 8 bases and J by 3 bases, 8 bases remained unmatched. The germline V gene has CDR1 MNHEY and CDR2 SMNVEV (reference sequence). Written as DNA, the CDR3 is TGTGCCAGCGGCCACCGGGACAGGGACTACGAGCAGTACTTC. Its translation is CASGHRDRDYEQYF.

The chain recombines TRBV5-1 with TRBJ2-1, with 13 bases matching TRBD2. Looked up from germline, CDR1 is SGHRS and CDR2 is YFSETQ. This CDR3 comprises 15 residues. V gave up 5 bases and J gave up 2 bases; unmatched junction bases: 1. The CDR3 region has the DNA TGCGCCAGCAGAGGACTAGCGGGAGCCTACAATGAGCAGTTCTTC. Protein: CASRGLAGAYNEQFF.

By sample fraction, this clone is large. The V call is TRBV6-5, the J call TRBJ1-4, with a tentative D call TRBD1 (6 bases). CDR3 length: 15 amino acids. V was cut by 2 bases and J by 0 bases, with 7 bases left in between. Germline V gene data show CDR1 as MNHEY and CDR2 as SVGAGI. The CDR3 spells CASSYEGATNEKLFF. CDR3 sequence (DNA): TGTGCCAGCAGTTACGAGGGGGCAACTAATGAAAAACTGTTTTTT.

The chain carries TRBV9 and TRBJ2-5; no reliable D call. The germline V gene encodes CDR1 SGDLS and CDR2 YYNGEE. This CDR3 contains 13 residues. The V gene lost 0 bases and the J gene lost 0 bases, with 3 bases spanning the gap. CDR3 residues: CASSVGDQETQYF. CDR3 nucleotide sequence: TGTGCCAGCAGCGTAGGAGACCAAGAGACCCAGTACTTC.

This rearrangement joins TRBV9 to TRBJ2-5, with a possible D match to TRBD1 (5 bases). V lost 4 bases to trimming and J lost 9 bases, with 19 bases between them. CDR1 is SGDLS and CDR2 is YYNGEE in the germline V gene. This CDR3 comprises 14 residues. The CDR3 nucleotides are TGTGCCAGCAGCTCGACAGATTGGTATTCGGCCCAGTACTTC. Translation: CASSSTDWYSAQYF. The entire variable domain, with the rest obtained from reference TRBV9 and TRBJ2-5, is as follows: DSGVTQTPKHLITATGQRVTLRCSPRSGDLSVYWYQQSLDQGLQFLIQYYNGEERAKGNILERFSAQQFPDLHSELNLSSLELGDSALYFCASSSTDWYSAQYFGPGTRLLVL.

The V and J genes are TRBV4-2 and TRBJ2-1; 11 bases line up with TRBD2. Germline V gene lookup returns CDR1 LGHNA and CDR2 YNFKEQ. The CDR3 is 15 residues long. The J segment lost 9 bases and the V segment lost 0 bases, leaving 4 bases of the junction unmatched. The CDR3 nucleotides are TGTGCCAGCAGCCAAGACCCCGGACTAGCGGGTGAGCAGTTCTTC. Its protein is CASSQDPGLAGEQFF.

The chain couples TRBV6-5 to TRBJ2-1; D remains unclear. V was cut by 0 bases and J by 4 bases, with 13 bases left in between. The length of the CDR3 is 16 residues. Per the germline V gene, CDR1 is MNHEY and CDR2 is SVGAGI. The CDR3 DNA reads TGTGCCAGCAGTTACTCGTTAGCTAATTCTTACAATGAGCAGTTCTTC. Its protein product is CASSYSLANSYNEQFF.